A selection of T cell receptor beta chains follows, all from one sample in a study of beta chain features in type 1 diabetes. The assay was immunoSEQ multiplex PCR, and TCRdb's table has in-frame clones only and misses some. The table shows about 170,000 clones, with 7.5% to 8.5% occurring only once. Sequences were obtained from central memory CD4+ T cells from blood. These receptors all stem from a man between 18 and 35 years old with type 1 diabetes. CDR3s include the opening cysteine and the closing phenylalanine or tryptophan. The D gene is left open where the match is weak. Part of the rows lack a size; the others show once, few, many or a class for expanded clones.

v_gene	abundance	d_gene	j_gene	CDR3aa	CDR3nt
TRBV11-2	NA	NA	TRBJ2-3	CASNGVPTDTQYF	TGTGCCAGCAACGGGGTCCCCACAGATACGCAGTATTTT
TRBV5-1	few	NA	TRBJ1-5	CASSLAGGNQPQHF	TGCGCCAGCAGCTTGGCAGGGGGCAATCAGCCCCAGCATTTT
TRBV5-4	NA	TRBD2	TRBJ2-7	CASSLEREGGQYF	TGTGCCAGCAGCTTGGAGCGGGAAGGTGGGCAGTACTTC
TRBV6-6	NA	NA	TRBJ2-7	CASSYGRFYEQYF	TGTGCCAGCAGTTACGGTCGGTTCTACGAGCAGTACTTC
TRBV7-9	few	NA	TRBJ2-7	CASSHNARAEQYF	TGTGCCAGCAGCCACAACGCCAGGGCCGAGCAGTACTTC
TRBV7-9	few	NA	TRBJ2-5	CASIQGRGAETQYF	TGTGCCAGCATCCAAGGCCGGGGGGCGGAGACCCAGTACTTC
TRBV14	NA	NA	TRBJ1-5	CASSQDAGGSQHF	TGTGCCAGCAGCCAAGATGCGGGAGGGTCCCAGCATTTT
TRBV7-9	NA	NA	TRBJ1-5	CASSFGDQPQHF	TGTGCCAGCAGCTTCGGGGATCAGCCCCAGCATTTT
TRBV19	few	NA	TRBJ1-5	CASSSGIRNQPQHF	TGTGCCAGTAGCTCAGGGATCCGCAATCAGCCCCAGCATTTT
TRBV18	few	NA	TRBJ1-6	CASSPREGKYSPLHF	TGTGCCAGCTCACCACGCGAGGGAAAATACTCACCCCTCCACTTT
TRBV4-1	NA	TRBD2	TRBJ2-1	CASSQVLMRSGRIYNEQFF	TGCGCCAGCAGCCAAGTGCTAATGCGGAGCGGGAGAATCTACAATGAGCAGTTCTTC
TRBV4-3	NA	TRBD2	TRBJ2-2	CASSRGLASNTGELFF	TGCGCCAGCAGCCGCGGACTAGCAAGTAACACCGGGGAGCTGTTTTTT
TRBV15	NA	NA	TRBJ2-7	CATSSMGQSQYF	TGTGCCACCAGCAGCATGGGACAATCGCAGTACTTC
TRBV25-1	few	NA	TRBJ2-6	CASSDLTTGSGANVLTF	TGTGCCAGCAGTGACCTCACCACAGGGTCTGGGGCCAACGTCCTGACTTTC
TRBV9	few	NA	TRBJ2-7	CASSVAQTSYEQYF	TGTGCCAGCAGCGTAGCACAGACCTCTTACGAGCAGTACTTC
TRBV11-3	NA	NA	TRBJ1-1	CASTVISPPAGYFPEAFF	TGTGCCAGCACCGTGATATCCCCACCGGCAGGGTATTTCCCTGAAGCTTTCTTT
TRBV9	few	NA	TRBJ2-5	CASSVGQPPETQYF	TGTGCCAGCAGCGTAGGACAGCCACCGGAGACCCAGTACTTC
TRBV5-6	NA	NA	TRBJ1-5	CASSLRQDYNQPQHF	TGTGCCAGCAGCTTGAGGCAGGACTACAATCAGCCCCAGCATTTT
TRBV5-1	NA	NA	TRBJ1-3	CASSLGATSGNTIYF	TGCGCCAGCAGCTTGGGGGCCACCTCTGGAAACACCATATATTTT
TRBV11-2	few	TRBD2	TRBJ2-5	CASSPGLAGVRETQYF	TGTGCCAGCAGCCCGGGACTAGCGGGAGTACGAGAGACCCAGTACTTC
TRBV9	NA	NA	TRBJ1-6	CASSVAGQLGSPLHF	TGTGCCAGCAGCGTAGCTGGACAGTTAGGTTCACCCCTCCACTTT
TRBV9	few	NA	TRBJ2-3	CASSVLAGGTDTQYF	TGTGCCAGCAGCGTATTGGCGGGCGGCACAGATACGCAGTATTTT
TRBV5-4	few	NA	TRBJ2-1	CASSGAAGRTDNEQFF	TGTGCCAGCAGCGGGGCAGCGGGGCGGACAGACAATGAGCAGTTCTTC
TRBV5-4	few	NA	TRBJ2-7	CASSRWGVSSYEQYF	TGTGCCAGCAGCCGGTGGGGCGTCAGCTCCTACGAGCAGTACTTC
TRBV25-1	once	NA	TRBJ2-2	CASSDDGTSGELFF	TGTGCCAGCAGTGACGATGGGACTTCCGGGGAGCTGTTTTTT
TRBV5-8	NA	NA	TRBJ2-4	CASSFGPSAGDIQYF	TGTGCCAGCAGCTTCGGTCCTTCGGCCGGGGACATTCAGTACTTC
TRBV29-1	many	NA	TRBJ2-2	CTGGTYTGELFF	TGCACTGGGGGGACCTACACCGGGGAGCTGTTTTTT
TRBV30	few	NA	TRBJ1-5	CAWSVQENQPQHF	TGTGCCTGGAGTGTACAGGAGAATCAGCCCCAGCATTTT
TRBV10-3	few	NA	TRBJ1-2	CAISEDANPGGYTF	TGTGCCATCAGTGAGGACGCCAATCCGGGTGGCTACACCTTC
TRBV28	few	TRBD2	TRBJ2-1	CASRAGGPVDEQFF	TGTGCCAGCAGGGCGGGAGGGCCAGTCGATGAGCAGTTCTTC
TRBV7-2	few	TRBD2	TRBJ2-5	CASSLAPPRRVAGGQETQYF	TGTGCCAGCAGCTTAGCCCCCCCGCGTCGCGTAGCGGGGGGGCAAGAGACCCAGTACTTC
TRBV19	NA	NA	TRBJ2-1	CASSIINNEQFF	TGTGCCAGTAGTATAATCAACAATGAGCAGTTCTTC
TRBV11-2	NA	NA	TRBJ2-5	CASSPGGTWETQYF	TGTGCCAGCAGCCCCGGAGGGACCTGGGAGACCCAGTACTTC
TRBV5-4	NA	NA	TRBJ2-3	CASSLPRTDTQYF	TGTGCCAGCAGCTTACCGCGGACAGATACGCAGTATTTT
TRBV5-1	few	NA	TRBJ1-1	CASSEGRLSTEAFF	TGCGCCAGCTCCGAGGGGAGGCTTTCTACTGAAGCTTTCTTT
TRBV2	NA	NA	TRBJ1-2	CASSGQISVYGYTF	TGTGCCAGCAGTGGACAGATTTCAGTGTACGGCTACACCTTC
TRBV10-1	NA	TRBD1	TRBJ2-1	CASSESRGQDEQFF	TGCGCCAGCAGTGAGTCTAGGGGGCAGGATGAGCAGTTCTTC
TRBV30	few	TRBD1	TRBJ2-7	CAWSGQGPHEQYF	TGTGCCTGGAGCGGACAGGGTCCCCACGAGCAGTACTTC
TRBV9	NA	TRBD2	TRBJ2-5	CASSPSGMGETQYF	TGTGCCAGCAGCCCCAGCGGGATGGGAGAGACCCAGTACTTC
TRBV9	NA	NA	TRBJ2-2	CASSVDPRYTGELFF	TGTGCCAGCAGCGTAGATCCCAGGTACACCGGGGAGCTGTTTTTT
TRBV5-1	few	NA	TRBJ1-4	CASSPDSYNEKLFF	TGCGCCAGCAGCCCGGACAGCTATAATGAAAAACTGTTTTTT
TRBV9	NA	NA	TRBJ2-2	CASSARLTGELFF	TGTGCCAGCAGCGCCCGACTGACCGGGGAGCTGTTTTTT
TRBV25-1	few	TRBD1	TRBJ1-2	CASSDTSGGKNYGYTF	TGTGCCAGCAGTGACACCTCAGGGGGCAAGAACTATGGCTACACCTTC
TRBV29-1	NA	NA	TRBJ2-3	CSVAWGGGTDTQYF	TGCAGCGTTGCCTGGGGAGGGGGTACAGATACGCAGTATTTT
TRBV9	few	TRBD1	TRBJ2-2	CASSVGGGETGELFF	TGTGCCAGCAGCGTAGGAGGGGGCGAAACCGGGGAGCTGTTTTTT
TRBV28	few	TRBD2	TRBJ2-1	CASFTAGARNEQFF	TGTGCCAGCTTCACGGCGGGAGCTCGCAATGAGCAGTTCTTC
TRBV7-8	NA	NA	TRBJ2-3	CASSSSTDTQYF	TGTGCCAGCAGCTCTAGCACAGATACGCAGTATTTT
TRBV10-3	few	NA	TRBJ2-5	CAISDQGGRGETQYF	TGTGCCATAAGTGATCAGGGGGGTCGCGGAGAGACCCAGTACTTC
TRBV28	NA	TRBD2	TRBJ2-1	CASSLIRTSGRAEQFF	TGTGCCAGCAGTTTAATCAGGACTAGCGGGAGAGCGGAGCAGTTCTTC
TRBV29-1	NA	NA	TRBJ2-5	CSFRAHGQETQYF	TGCAGCTTCAGGGCCCACGGCCAAGAGACCCAGTACTTC
TRBV5-4	NA	TRBD1	TRBJ2-5	CASSLGGGQGETQYF	TGTGCCAGCAGCTTGGGGGGGGGACAGGGAGAGACCCAGTACTTC
TRBV2	NA	NA	TRBJ2-5	CASSYESGEGETQYF	TGTGCCAGCAGCTATGAATCAGGCGAGGGCGAGACCCAGTACTTC